The clone carrying this TCR beta chain was seen many times. The record originates from a study of shared clonotypes between healthy human individuals. The protocol was immunoSEQ multiplex PCR, while the TCRdb copy is restricted to in-frame clones and leaves out a portion. The table lists about a million clones, 77% of them singletons. This receptor was identified in a man between 18 and 35 years old in good health. Some clones in this sample may be carry-over from other donors' samples. Sequencing was carried out using memory CD4+ T cells from PBMCs. The subset denotes: CD45RA-negative fraction.

CDR3 region: CASSLAMKRAGYTEAFF. DNA for the CDR3: TGTGCCAGCAGCTTAGCCATGAAGAGAGCCGGATACACTGAAGCTTTCTTT. The gene calls are TRBV11-1 and TRBJ1-1; D gene uncertain. Trimming left V 0 bases short and J 3 bases short, with 17 bases between. The CDR3 is 17 residues long. Germline V lookup: CDR1 SGHAT, CDR2 FQDESV (reference sequence).